What follows are 5 T cell receptor beta chains derived from one specimen sequenced in a study of CD8 T cells in ankylosing spondylitis. One entry per CDR3 protein, called by TCRdb with MiXCR from the 5' RACE reads. This sample carries 250,000 or so distinct CDR3 sequences, 18% of them seen once, and the ten largest clones take under 40%. The sequencing sample was made of blood, either unsorted or a sorted T cell fraction (not recorded which). These receptors originate from a male donor with ankylosing spondylitis or in good health (not recorded which).

The table lists this clonotype with many counts. The V and J genes are TRBV20-1 and TRBJ1-1; D is unresolved. V was pared by 6 bases and J by 3 bases, with 11 bases between. CDR3 length: 12 amino acids. Germline V gene data show CDR1 as DFQATT and CDR2 as SNEGSKA (reference sequence). The CDR3 nucleotides are TGCAGTGCCCTCCCCCTGTACACTGAAGCTTTCTTT. It encodes CSALPLYTEAFF.

This clonotype came up once. The V call is TRBV5-5, the J call TRBJ2-2; D possibly matches TRBD1 or TRBD2 (5 bases each). The germline V and J ends were trimmed by 0 bases and 0 bases, with 15 bases remaining between them. The CDR3 is 18 amino acids. Per germline, CDR1 SGHKS and CDR2 YYEKEE (reference sequence). The CDR3 nucleotides are TGTGCCAGCAGCTTGGCCCAACCGGGACGACCGAACACCGGGGAGCTGTTTTTT. This translates into CASSLAQPGRPNTGELFF.

The rearrangement joins TRBV15 to TRBJ2-5, with D possibly matching TRBD2 (5 bases). V gave up 6 bases and J gave up 5 bases, with 13 bases separating them. This CDR3 comprises 13 residues. Germline lookup yields CDR1 LNHNV and CDR2 YYDKDF (reference sequence). CDR3 in amino acids: CATSASRRETQYF. CDR3 in DNA: TGTGCCACCAGTGCTAGCCGACGGGAGACCCAGTACTTC.

This clonotype was observed a handful of times. The rearrangement joins TRBV9 to TRBJ2-7; 7 nucleotides line up with TRBD2. V trimming: 2 bases; J trimming: 1 base; junction bases outside the gene matches: 6. The CDR3 has 15 amino acids. CDR1 and CDR2 from the germline V gene are SGDLS and YYNGEE. In nucleotides, the CDR3 is TGTGCCAGCAGCGTTAATGCGGGAGTTTCCTACGAGCAGTACTTC. It translates to CASSVNAGVSYEQYF. Combining the CDR3 with reference TRBV9 and TRBJ2-7 gives the whole variable domain DSGVTQTPKHLITATGQRVTLRCSPRSGDLSVYWYQQSLDQGLQFLIQYYNGEERAKGNILERFSAQQFPDLHSELNLSSLELGDSALYFCASSVNAGVSYEQYFGPGTRLTVT.

A few counts support this clonotype. V and J are TRBV7-3 and TRBJ2-1, with TRBD2 identical over 11 bases. Germline V gene data show CDR1 as SGHTA and CDR2 as FQGTGA. This CDR3 is built from 15 residues. V gave up 5 bases and J gave up 6 bases; unmatched junction bases: 6. CDR3 in amino acids: CASSAGLAAFNEQFF. The CDR3 DNA follows: TGTGCCAGCAGCGCGGGACTAGCGGCATTCAATGAGCAGTTCTTC.